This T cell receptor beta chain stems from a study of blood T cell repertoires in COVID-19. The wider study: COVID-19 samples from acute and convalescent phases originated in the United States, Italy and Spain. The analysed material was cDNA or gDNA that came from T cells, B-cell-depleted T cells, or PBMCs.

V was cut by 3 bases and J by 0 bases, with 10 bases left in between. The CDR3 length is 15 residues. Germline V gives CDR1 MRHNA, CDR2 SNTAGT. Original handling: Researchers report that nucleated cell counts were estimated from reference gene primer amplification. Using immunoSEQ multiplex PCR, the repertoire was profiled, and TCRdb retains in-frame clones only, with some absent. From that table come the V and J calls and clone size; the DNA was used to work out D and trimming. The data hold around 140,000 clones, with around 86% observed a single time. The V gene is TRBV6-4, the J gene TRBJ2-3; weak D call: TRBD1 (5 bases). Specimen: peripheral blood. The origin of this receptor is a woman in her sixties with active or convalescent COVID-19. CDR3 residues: CASSESTVSTDTQYF. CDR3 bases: TGTGCCAGCAGTGAGTCGACAGTGAGCACAGATACGCAGTATTTT.